One sample yielded the 28 T cell receptor beta chains listed below, sequenced in a study of blood T cell repertoires in COVID-19. The data were produced by immunoSEQ multiplex PCR, yet TCRdb's version contains in-frame clones alone and is incomplete. Of 190,000 or so clones listed, about nine tenths are singletons. Sequencing input: PBMCs or T cells enriched from blood (not recorded which). These receptors originate from a woman aged 25 to 39 who had recovered from COVID-19.

The CDR3 DNA sequence: TGTGCCAGCAGTCCGGGCGGGAACACAGATACGCAGTATTTT. This gives the protein CASSPGGNTDTQYF. The gene calls are TRBV5-4 and TRBJ2-3; tentative D call: TRBD2 (6 bases). V was clipped by 5 bases and J by 2 bases, with 12 bases between them. Germline V gene data show CDR1 as SGHNT and CDR2 as YYREEE (reference sequence). CDR3 length equals 14 residues.

As DNA, the CDR3 is TGTGCCTGGAGCGCCACCGGGACAGTCTCCTACAATGAGCAGTTCTTC. Amino acids: CAWSATGTVSYNEQFF. The rearrangement uses TRBV30 and TRBJ2-1; 7 nucleotides match TRBD1. The CDR3 is made up of 16 amino acids. After removal of 3 bases from V and 0 bases from J, the junction contained 8 bases not matched to a gene. Germline CDR1 and CDR2: GTSNPN and SVGIG (reference sequence).

The chain joins TRBV5-8 to TRBJ2-5, with D perhaps matching TRBD1 (5 bases). V was trimmed by 1 base and J by 5 bases, leaving 15 bases between them. Germline CDR1 is SGHTS and CDR2 is YDEGEE. This CDR3 comprises 15 residues. For the CDR3, the DNA is TGTGCCAGCAGCTTGCCAGGGATCTCTTTGGAGACCCAGTACTTC. Amino acids: CASSLPGISLETQYF. Based on the CDR3 plus reference TRBV5-8 and TRBJ2-5, the full variable domain is EAGVTQSPTHLIKTRGQQATLRCSPISGHTSVYWYQQALGLGLQFLLWYDEGEERNRGNFPPRFSGRQFPNYSSELNVNALELEDSALYLCASSLPGISLETQYFGPGTRLLVL.

This sequence joins TRBV2 and TRBJ2-4; TRBD1 matches 12 bases. This CDR3 has 15 residues. CDR1 and CDR2 from the germline V gene are SNHLY and FYNNEI. With 4 bases clipped from V and 10 bases from J, the junction kept 8 bases outside the gene matches. The CDR3 DNA is TGTGCCAGCAGTGGAGGGACAGGGGGCCCTCTAATTCAGTACTTC. Translating it yields CASSGGTGGPLIQYF.

The rearrangement joins TRBV27 to TRBJ2-7; possibly TRBD1 for D (6 bases). Per the germline V gene, CDR1 is MNHEY and CDR2 is SMNVEV (reference sequence). This CDR3 has 15 residues. The V and J ends lost 2 bases and 4 bases respectively, with 15 bases between them. CDR3 loop: CASSLKVGGSYEQYF. The CDR3 DNA is TGTGCCAGCAGTTTAAAGGTTGGGGGCTCTTACGAGCAGTACTTC.

The table lists this clone with a few counts. V and J are TRBV7-2 and TRBJ1-2; 7 nucleotides agree with TRBD1. V was clipped by 1 base and J by 8 bases; unmatched bases: 10. Germline V CDR1 and CDR2: SGHTA, FQGNSA. The CDR3 runs 15 residues. In DNA, the CDR3 is TGTGCCAGCAGCTTAGTAGGCGGGCAGGGGGACGGCTACACCTTC. This gives the protein CASSLVGGQGDGYTF.

The chain carries TRBV11-3 and TRBJ1-1, with TRBD1 identical over 7 bases. The germline V gene has CDR1 SGHNT and CDR2 YENEEA. The length of the CDR3 is 14 residues. V trimming: 6 bases; J trimming: 4 bases; junction bases outside the gene matches: 8. The CDR3 bases are TGTGCCAGCAGGCTCTATTCAGGGGGCACTGAAGCTTTCTTT. Its translation: CASRLYSGGTEAFF.

The V call is TRBV2, the J call TRBJ1-1; D is undetermined. V was clipped by 7 bases and J by 6 bases, with 12 bases between them. Germline CDR1 and CDR2: SNHLY and FYNNEI. The CDR3 sequence is 12 residues long. The CDR3 here is CASILDRAEAFF. CDR3 coding DNA: TGTGCCAGCATACTGGATCGGGCTGAAGCTTTCTTT.

This sequence joins TRBV7-8 and TRBJ1-3; D is unclear. The CDR3 has 14 amino acids. V lost 3 bases, J lost 1 base, and 7 bases lay in between. Germline V CDR1 and CDR2: SGHVS, FQNEAQ. This CDR3 is CASSFLLSGNTIYF. The CDR3 DNA reads TGTGCCAGCAGCTTTCTCCTGTCTGGAAACACCATATATTTT.

The chain uses TRBV4-3 and TRBJ2-6, with a weak D call TRBD2 (6 bases). The CDR3 is 16 residues long. Trimming took off 4 bases at V and 0 bases at J, with 10 bases between the two ends. CDR1 is LGHNA and CDR2 is YSLEER in the germline V gene. CDR3: CASSPDGGSGANVLTF. CDR3 in DNA: TGCGCCAGCAGCCCGGACGGGGGCTCTGGGGCCAACGTCCTGACTTTC.

Concerning this clone itself: Other DNA sequences within the sample encode an identical CDR3. The chain employs TRBV18 and TRBJ1-1; 8 bases are a match to TRBD1. Losses at the gene ends were 3 bases for V and 4 bases for J; bases not matched to a gene: 4. Germline V CDR1 and CDR2: KGHSH, LQKENI. There are 14 residues in the CDR3. CDR3 protein: CASSPDRESTEAFF. DNA of the CDR3: TGTGCCAGCTCACCGGACAGGGAGAGCACTGAAGCTTTCTTT.

The J gene is TRBJ1-2, the V gene TRBV4-3, with D unresolved. CDR3 length: 13 residues. V dropped 4 bases and J dropped 0 bases, with 6 bases sitting between them. CDR1 and CDR2 (germline): LGHNA, YSLEER. CDR3 nucleotides: TGCGCCAGCAGCCTGGGAGCTAACTATGGCTACACCTTC. This sequence encodes CASSLGANYGYTF.

The V call is TRBV11-3, the J call TRBJ1-4; D is uncertain. Germline V gene lookup returns CDR1 SGHNT and CDR2 YENEEA. CDR3 length equals 15 residues. V was trimmed by 5 bases and J by 3 bases, leaving 13 bases between them. CDR3 nucleotides: TGTGCCAGCAGCCTGATGGGCAGCCCTAATGAAAAACTGTTTTTT. Its translation is CASSLMGSPNEKLFF.

This chain connects TRBV2 to TRBJ2-7, with 10 nucleotides matching TRBD2. Per the germline V gene, CDR1 is SNHLY and CDR2 is FYNNEI. V lost 7 bases, J lost 0 bases, and 9 bases stayed unmatched. The CDR3 has 16 residues. The CDR3 nucleotides are TGTGCCAGCAAGGGTAGCGGGGGGCCTAACTCCTACGAGCAGTACTTC. It codes for CASKGSGGPNSYEQYF.

This sequence joins TRBV5-5 and TRBJ2-3, with D possibly TRBD2 on 6 matching bases. CDR1 SGHKS and CDR2 YYEKEE come from the germline V gene (reference sequence). CDR3 length equals 15 residues. The V end lost 2 bases, the J end lost 3 bases, and 13 bases lay between the germline ends. The CDR3 DNA follows: TGTGCCAGCAGCTTATCGGGCGGGGCGACAGATACGCAGTATTTT. Its protein is CASSLSGGATDTQYF.

The chain joins TRBV11-3 to TRBJ1-1; 7 bases match TRBD1. The germline V gene has CDR1 SGHNT and CDR2 YENEEA. CDR3 length equals 15 residues. Trimming took 0 bases from V and 1 from J; bases not matched to a gene: 2. The CDR3 protein is CASSLDHRGNTEAFF. The CDR3 nucleotides read TGTGCCAGCAGCTTAGATCACAGGGGGAACACTGAAGCTTTCTTT. The complete variable domain, with remaining parts taken from reference TRBV11-3 and TRBJ1-1, reads EAGVVQSPRYKIIEKKQPVAFWCNPISGHNTLYWYLQNLGQGPELLIRYENEEAVDDSQLPKDRFSAERLKGVDSTLKIQPAELGDSAVYLCASSLDHRGNTEAFFGQGTRLTVV.

The gene calls are TRBV7-6 and TRBJ2-1; 9 bases line up with TRBD2. The V segment lost 5 bases and the J segment 2 bases; nucleotides outside the gene matches: 16. This CDR3 spans 19 amino acids. In germline, CDR1 is SGHVS, CDR2 FNYEAQ. CDR3 DNA sequence: TGTGCCAGCAGCCCAGGACTGTTGTTGAGCGGGGGGCCCTACAATGAGCAGTTCTTC. This translates into CASSPGLLLSGGPYNEQFF.

The chain carries TRBV10-3 and TRBJ1-1, with D tentatively TRBD1 (6 bases). Per germline, CDR1 ENHRY and CDR2 SYGVKD. The V and J ends lost 6 bases and 7 bases respectively, with 18 bases between them. This CDR3 spans 14 amino acids. DNA for the CDR3: TGTGCCATCAGCGCAACAGGGTCCCGAATTGAAGCTTTCTTT. Its protein product is CAISATGSRIEAFF.

This clone occurred a few times. V gene TRBV28 combines with J gene TRBJ1-1; weak D call: TRBD1 (6 bases). The germline gives CDR1 MDHEN, CDR2 SYDVKM. Deletions cut 10 bases from V and 2 bases from J, with 17 bases between. The length of the CDR3 is 14 residues. This CDR3 reads CATHFGGLNTEAFF. The CDR3 nucleotides are TGTGCCACCCACTTCGGGGGGCTAAACACTGAAGCTTTCTTT.

This sequence joins TRBV5-1 and TRBJ2-7, with 9 bases identical to TRBD1. With 2 bases clipped from V and 3 bases from J, the junction kept 9 bases outside the gene matches. The germline V gene encodes CDR1 SGHRS and CDR2 YFSETQ. The CDR3 runs to 16 residues. The DNA for the CDR3 is TGCGCCAGCAGCTTCGGCGGGACAGGGAGAAGCTACGAGCAGTACTTC. This translates into CASSFGGTGRSYEQYF.

The chain links TRBV4-3 to TRBJ1-5; TRBD1 agrees at 10 bases. Germline V CDR1 and CDR2: LGHNA, YSLEER. The CDR3 consists of 16 residues. V gave up 0 bases and J gave up 6 bases; unmatched junction bases: 5. CDR3 nucleotides: TGCGCCAGCAGCCAAGAGGTGGGACAGGGGACTCAGCCCCAGCATTTT. Residues: CASSQEVGQGTQPQHF.

CDR3 bases: TGTGCCAGCAGCCCCCTTTTGGGAAGGGGAGAGACCCAGTACTTC. Its translation is CASSPLLGRGETQYF. The gene calls are TRBV11-2 and TRBJ2-5, with D possibly matching TRBD1 (5 bases). V was pared by 5 bases and J by 4 bases, with 17 bases between. Per the germline V gene, CDR1 is SGHAT and CDR2 is FQNNGV. The CDR3 has 15 residues.

This clone has just a few counts. The rearrangement links TRBV28 to TRBJ1-1; D not certain. Germline loops: CDR1 MDHEN, CDR2 SYDVKM. The V end lost 5 bases, the J end lost 2 bases, and 9 bases lay between the germline ends. The CDR3 sequence is 13 residues long. The CDR3 is CASSGPGNTEAFF. For the CDR3, the DNA is TGTGCCAGCAGTGGTCCGGGAAACACTGAAGCTTTCTTT. Full variable domain (remainder filled in from reference TRBV28 and TRBJ1-1): DVKVTQSSRYLVKRTGEKVFLECVQDMDHENMFWYRQDPGLGLRLIYFSYDVKMKEKGDIPEGYSVSREKKERFSLILESASTNQTSMYLCASSGPGNTEAFFGQGTRLTVV.

The chain carries TRBV4-3 and TRBJ2-7; 9 nucleotides agree with TRBD1. Germline V gene data show CDR1 as LGHNA and CDR2 as YSLEER. The V and J ends lost 4 bases and 0 bases, in that order; junction bases with no gene match: 7. The CDR3 is 16 residues long. CDR3 in DNA: TGCGCCAGCAGCCGCTACCGGGACAGGGACTCCTACGAGCAGTACTTC. This gives the protein CASSRYRDRDSYEQYF.

The chain uses TRBV7-9 and TRBJ1-2; 9 bases are shared with TRBD1. The CDR3 is made up of 15 amino acids. Trimming cost V 5 bases and J 6 bases; bases outside gene matches: 10. CDR1 is SEHNR and CDR2 is FQNEAQ in the germline V gene (reference sequence). The CDR3 here is CASSEGTGWLDGYTF. The DNA of the CDR3 is TGTGCCAGCAGCGAAGGGACAGGGTGGCTGGATGGCTACACCTTC.

V and J are TRBV10-3 and TRBJ1-5, with 7 bases lining up with TRBD1. This CDR3 is built from 14 residues. CDR1 and CDR2 from the germline V gene are ENHRY and SYGVKD. The junction had 4 bases not matched to a gene; V was cut back by 3 bases and J by 5 bases. Here the CDR3 reads CAISDDREYQPQHF. The CDR3 DNA reads TGTGCCATCAGTGATGACAGGGAGTATCAGCCCCAGCATTTT.

This CDR3 is CASSISRLAAYEQYF. In DNA form, the CDR3 reads TGTGCCAGCAGCATATCCCGACTAGCTGCCTACGAGCAGTACTTC. The V call is TRBV7-2, the J call TRBJ2-7; 7 bases line up with TRBD2. The CDR3 is 15 amino acids. With 5 bases clipped from V and 2 bases from J, the junction kept 9 bases outside the gene matches. Germline CDR1 SGHTA, CDR2 FQGNSA.

The chain carries TRBV14 and TRBJ1-1; weak D call: TRBD1 (6 bases). CDR1 is SGHDN, CDR2 FVKESK, per germline. Trimming shortened V by 6 bases and J by 1 base, and 12 bases separated the two germline ends. This CDR3 spans 14 amino acids. The DNA of the CDR3 is TGTGCCAGCAGACGTATACAGGGGAACACTGAAGCTTTCTTT. Translating it yields CASRRIQGNTEAFF.